The rows below give T cell receptor beta chains drawn from one sample of a study of blood T cells in healthy people across ages. TCRdb ran MiXCR on the 5' RACE reads and lists one entry per CDR3 protein. The data hold about 1.6 million distinct CDR3 sequences, with about 35% observed a single time. Input material: blood. These receptors were obtained from a woman under 40 in good health. Both conserved end residues are part of each CDR3. Fields, in order: J gene, clone size, D gene, CDR3 length, V gene, CDR3 protein, CDR3 DNA. The D gene is left open where the match is weak. Size values are once, few and many counts, or a class for expanded clones, and some rows have none.

>TRBJ2-1|-|TRBD1|14|TRBV12-3/TRBV12-4
CASSLDRGVNEQFF
TGTGCCAGCAGTTTAGACAGGGGAGTGAATGAGCAGTTCTTC
>TRBJ2-5|many|-|12|TRBV5-1
CASSLIRETQYF
TGTGCCAGCTCACTAATACGAGAGACCCAGTACTTC
>TRBJ1-5|many|-|15|TRBV28
CASNQEWDYGQPQHF
TGTGCCAGCAACCAAGAATGGGACTACGGTCAGCCCCAGCATTTT
>TRBJ2-1|-|TRBD2|16|TRBV12-3/TRBV12-4
CASVTGLAGSYNEQFF
TGTGCCAGCGTAACGGGACTAGCGGGCTCCTACAATGAGCAGTTCTTC
>TRBJ2-7|-|-|15|TRBV3-1
CASSRGTSPTYEQYF
TGTGCCAGCAGCAGGGGCACGAGTCCAACCTACGAGCAGTACTTC
>TRBJ1-2|many|-|13|TRBV10-2
CASSESGDYGYTF
TGCGCCAGCAGTGAATCAGGGGACTATGGCTACACCTTC
>TRBJ2-7|-|TRBD1|14|TRBV27
CASSSRQGASEQYF
TGTGCCAGCAGTTCTCGGCAGGGGGCTAGTGAGCAGTACTTC
>TRBJ2-3|few|TRBD2|17|TRBV5-1
CASSLWSTGGPQDTQYF
TGCGCCAGCAGCTTGTGGTCGACGGGAGGGCCTCAAGATACGCAGTATTTT
>TRBJ1-2|-|TRBD1|16|TRBV6-6
CASSDLGQDSNYGYTF
TGTGCCAGCAGTGACCTAGGACAGGACTCTAACTATGGCTACACCTTC
>TRBJ2-7|few|TRBD2|17|TRBV9
CASSVSGGNRVLGEQYF
TGTGCCAGCAGCGTCAGCGGGGGGAACCGGGTCCTGGGCGAGCAGTACTTC
>TRBJ2-1|few|-|17|TRBV3-1
CASSQDRTAMGNNEQFF
TGTGCCAGCAGCCAAGATAGAACGGCTATGGGAAACAATGAGCAGTTCTTC
>TRBJ1-5|few|TRBD1|18|TRBV7-8
CASSIGQGAFYSNQPQHF
TGTGCCAGCAGCATCGGACAGGGGGCCTTTTATAGCAATCAGCCCCAGCATTTT
>TRBJ2-3|-|TRBD2|18|TRBV7-3
CASSSPAGLAGAGDTQYF
TGTGCCAGCAGCTCCCCGGCGGGGCTAGCGGGAGCGGGAGATACGCAGTATTTT
>TRBJ2-1|few|-|16|TRBV12-3/TRBV12-4
CASSSSVGKGYNEQFF
TGTGCCAGCAGTTCGTCAGTGGGAAAAGGCTACAATGAGCAGTTCTTC
>TRBJ2-1|few|TRBD2|15|TRBV20-1
CSAQRGLAGVNEQFF
TGCAGTGCCCAGAGGGGTCTAGCGGGAGTCAATGAGCAGTTCTTC
>TRBJ1-1|-|-|12|TRBV3-1
CASSQVQGEAFF
TGTGCCAGCAGCCAAGTCCAGGGAGAAGCTTTCTTT
>TRBJ1-1|-|-|14|TRBV10-1
CASSEWRGGTEAFF
TGCGCCAGCAGTGAGTGGAGGGGAGGCACTGAAGCTTTCTTT
>TRBJ2-3|-|-|14|TRBV20-1
CSASKGEGTDTQYF
TGCAGTGCTAGTAAGGGGGAAGGCACAGATACGCAGTATTTT
>TRBJ1-1|few|-|12|TRBV29-1
CSGGDGNTEAFF
TGCAGCGGGGGGGACGGGAACACTGAAGCTTTCTTT
>TRBJ2-2|-|-|14|TRBV7-3
CASSFRTYTGELFF
TGTGCCAGCAGCTTTCGTACGTACACCGGGGAGCTGTTTTTT
>TRBJ2-7|many|TRBD1|14|TRBV6-2/TRBV6-3
CASSWGQGVYEQYF
TGTGCCAGCAGTTGGGGACAGGGGGTCTACGAGCAGTACTTC
>TRBJ2-3|-|-|13|TRBV28
CASAKSRRDTQYF
TGTGCCAGCGCCAAGAGCCGTAGAGATACGCAGTATTTT
>TRBJ2-1|few|-|13|TRBV27
CASSLWTDSEQFF
TGTGCCAGCAGTTTATGGACAGACAGTGAGCAGTTCTTC
>TRBJ2-3|-|-|15|TRBV7-9
CASSLEARVTDTQYF
TGTGCCAGCAGCCTGGAGGCAAGAGTTACAGATACGCAGTATTTT
>TRBJ2-5|-|TRBD1|17|TRBV7-7
CASSLVSGTGRAETQYF
TGTGCCAGCAGCTTGGTCTCCGGGACAGGAAGGGCAGAGACCCAGTACTTC
>TRBJ1-2|-|TRBD1|15|TRBV5-5
CASTLGSTGFYGYTF
TGTGCCAGCACCCTAGGGTCGACAGGGTTCTATGGCTACACCTTC
>TRBJ2-7|few|-|12|TRBV3-1
CASSSPTVEQYF
TGTGCCAGCAGCTCTCCGACTGTAGAGCAGTACTTC
>TRBJ1-5|few|-|15|TRBV7-8
CASSSSGLVNQPQHF
TGTGCCAGCAGCTCGTCGGGACTCGTAAATCAGCCCCAGCATTTT
>TRBJ1-2|few|-|13|TRBV21-1
CASSPWALYGYTF
TGTGCCAGCAGCCCCTGGGCTCTCTATGGCTACACCTTC
>TRBJ2-3|few|TRBD2|13|TRBV7-3
CASSPSGMVTQYF
TGTGCCAGCAGCCCAAGCGGGATGGTTACGCAGTATTTT
>TRBJ2-3|-|TRBD2|14|TRBV20-1
CSASKASGTDTQYF
TGCAGTGCTAGTAAAGCTAGCGGGACAGATACGCAGTATTTT
>TRBJ2-2|-|-|14|TRBV6-1
CASGGGMLSGELFF
TGTGCCAGCGGTGGCGGGATGCTGAGCGGGGAGCTGTTTTTT